This T cell receptor beta chain was obtained from a study of vaccination and CD4 T cells after COVID-19 (dated by TCRdb to between 2021 and 2022). About the investigation overall: Convalescent patients had a positive SARS-CoV-2 result on nasal swab PCR, and of these patients, some 10 had mild disease and one had severe disease. In the convalescent cohort there were six males and four females, among whom were two Hispanic individuals, seven Caucasians, two Asians and one multiracial person. Two doses of either the Pfizer-BioNTech BNT162b2 vaccine (n=8) or the Moderna mRNA-1273 vaccine (n=2) were administered to participants. In 10 COVID-19 convalescent patients and a few infection-naive healthy vaccine recipients, the spike-specific CD4+ TCR repertoire before mRNA vaccination was compared with the repertoire after mRNA vaccination. Post-vaccine blood samples were obtained a median of roughly 75 days after the second vaccine dose, with a range of roughly 12 to 250 days. Post-COVID blood samples were collected from convalescent patients a median of roughly 100 days after diagnosis, with a range of about 30 to 161 days.

The library came from PCR. Reads for this sample came from an Illumina iSeq 100. The source study handled its data this way. Non-productive sequences were removed, and CDR3s not starting with C, not ending with F or W, or shorter than 7 amino acids were discarded. Similarity between CDR3 sequences was evaluated in R version 3.6.1 using Levenshtein distances (stringdist) and unrooted phylogenetic trees (ape). The public reads were run again by TCRdb, first through fastp at Q25 and then through MiXCR, and only productive beta chains were kept. Records with the same CDR3 protein are collapsed into one entry carrying the most frequent genes and DNA. These V and J calls derive from TCRdb rather than the authors' analysis. The sample includes about 21,000 distinct CDR3 sequences, with around three fifths observed a single time. The top ten clonotypes cover over 0.75% of the sample. Details on this clonotype: Its specific antigen is unknown. No base qualities exist here, and no much larger clone lies one base off it.

The positive SARS-CoV-2 PCR tests of the convalescent patients were dated from March to December 2020, before the Alpha, Beta and Delta variants emerged in the United States. Ficoll-Paque Plus gradient centrifugation was used to isolate PBMCs from whole blood, and the isolated PBMCs were then either used fresh or cryopreserved at -140C. What the work shows at the level of the full study, not this receptor alone: Of the vaccine-specific clones found in convalescent patients, nearly all (304 of 307) were mono-reactive for SARS-CoV-2 spike instead of being cross-reactive with common cold coronaviruses. The median count of SARS-CoV-2-reactive clonotypes went up from 20 to 25 after infection to 38 after vaccination, although the change was not significant. Relatively few convalescent patients were included in the study, and early timepoints after natural infection were not analyzed. Among the post-vaccine SARS-CoV-2-reactive clones in convalescent patients, a median approximately 86% showed up only after vaccination, which suggests vaccine-specific priming.

The junction carries 24 bases between V and J, which are trimmed by 4 bases and 11 bases respectively. The germline V gene encodes CDR1 DFQATT and CDR2 SNEGSKA (reference sequence). The CDR3 starts with the cysteine, ends with the phenylalanine, and has 15 residues. Only the CDR3 portion is preserved as DNA: 45 bases, with reading frame beginning at the first base. The chain joins TRBV20-1 to TRBJ2-4, with TRBD1 perhaps the D gene, on 5 matching bases. Sequencing was performed on CD4+ T cells from blood, taken before SARS-CoV-2 vaccination. The sequence derives from a human donor who had recovered from COVID-19. The CDR3 region has the sequence CSATVPQQGERVQYF. The nucleotides read TGCAGTGCTACCGTTCCCCAACAAGGGGAACGAGTTCAGTACTTC.